These 27 T cell receptor beta chains originate from one sample sequenced in a study of T cell repertoires in cytomegalovirus infection. TCRdb re-called the reads with MiXCR, one entry per CDR3 protein. Among 150,000 to 200,000 distinct CDR3 sequences listed, roughly 28% were seen once. The sample comprised PBMCs. These TCRs come from a human donor in good health (CMV status not recorded). Some clones in this sample may be carry-over from other donors' samples.

This clonotype was recorded a few times. The chain recombines TRBV11-2 with TRBJ1-6, with D perhaps matching TRBD1 (6 bases). The CDR3 runs to 15 residues. Per the germline V gene, CDR1 is SGHAT and CDR2 is FQNNGV. Trimming removed 1 base at V and 8 bases at J, with 12 bases between. The CDR3 sequence: CASSLVGGPDSPLHF. CDR3 DNA sequence: TGTGCCAGCAGCTTAGTCGGGGGGCCAGATTCACCCCTCCACTTT.

This clonotype was counted between two and nine times. The chain employs TRBV7-6 and TRBJ1-4; 8 nucleotides agree with TRBD1. Germline CDR1 is SGHVS and CDR2 is FNYEAQ. There are 15 residues in the CDR3. V shed 1 base and J 8 bases; nucleotides not matched to a gene: 6. CDR3 in amino acids: CASSLGQGPGEKLFF. For the CDR3, the DNA is TGTGCCAGCAGCTTAGGACAGGGGCCAGGAGAAAAACTGTTTTTT.

This sequence joins TRBV7-2 and TRBJ1-2; D may be TRBD1 (6 bases). CDR1 and CDR2 from the germline V gene are SGHTA and FQGNSA. The germline V and J ends were trimmed by 1 base and 7 bases, with 13 bases remaining between them. There are 14 residues in the CDR3. The DNA of the CDR3 is TGTGCCAGCAGCTTAGGGGGGCAGGTACTTGGCTACACCTTC. Amino acid sequence: CASSLGGQVLGYTF. Full variable domain (missing parts from reference TRBV7-2 and TRBJ1-2): GAGVSQSPSNKVTEKGKDVELRCDPISGHTALYWYRQSLGQGLEFLIYFQGNSAPDKSGLPSDRFSAERTGGSVSTLTIQRTQQEDSAVYLCASSLGGQVLGYTFGSGTRLTVV.

For this clonotype: A read error is possible here, since a much larger clone lies one base away. This chain uses TRBV12-3 or TRBV12-4 with TRBJ2-1; no clear D. Trimming cost V 8 bases and J 8 bases, with 13 bases left between them. The CDR3 covers 12 residues. The CDR3 nucleotides are TGTGCCAGCTGTCTTGACGTAGATGAGCAGTTCTTC. Residues: CASCLDVDEQFF.

This clonotype showed up just a few times. The chain links TRBV6-5 to TRBJ1-2; unclear D gene. V gave up 7 bases and J gave up 4 bases, with 10 bases separating them. The CDR3 covers 12 residues. CDR1 and CDR2 (germline): MNHEY, SVGAGI. The CDR3 spells CASKGRSYGYTF. CDR3 nucleotide sequence: TGTGCCAGCAAAGGGCGCTCCTATGGCTACACCTTC.

J is TRBJ1-5 and V is TRBV19; D uncertain. Trimming cost V 5 bases and J 9 bases, with 8 bases left between them. CDR3 length: 11 amino acids. CDR1 is LNHDA, CDR2 SQIVND, per germline (reference sequence). For the CDR3, the DNA is TGTGCCAGTAGTCCCGACCTGCCCCAGCATTTT. It is translated as CASSPDLPQHF.

The rearrangement links TRBV7-3 to TRBJ1-3; D might be TRBD1 (6 bases). Per germline, CDR1 SGHTA and CDR2 FQGTGA. V dropped 4 bases and J dropped 2 bases, with 9 bases sitting between them. The CDR3 covers 14 residues. The CDR3 here is CASSSRQAGNTIYF. DNA of the CDR3: TGTGCCAGCAGCTCCAGACAGGCTGGAAACACCATATATTTT.

This clonotype was recorded a few times. V and J are TRBV7-3 and TRBJ1-1, with D possibly being TRBD1 (6 bases). Germline assignment: CDR1 SGHTA and CDR2 FQGTGA. The CDR3 sequence is 15 residues long. The V gene lost 6 bases and the J gene lost 3 bases, with 17 bases spanning the gap. CDR3 sequence reads: CASSPLSGEDTEAFF. The CDR3 region has the DNA TGTGCCAGCAGTCCTCTCTCAGGGGAAGACACTGAAGCTTTCTTT.

This clonotype was counted only a few times. The V and J genes are TRBV6-1 and TRBJ2-7; D perhaps matches TRBD1 (5 bases). The germline V gene has CDR1 MNHNS and CDR2 SASEGT. The length of the CDR3 is 18 residues. Trimming took 2 bases from V and 2 from J, leaving 22 bases between them. CDR3 nucleotides: TGTGCCAGCAGTGAACTCAGGGTCGAGTTGGGAAGTGCCTACGAGCAGTACTTC. Translation: CASSELRVELGSAYEQYF.

The chain joins TRBV27 to TRBJ2-7; D unresolved. The ends were cut back, 6 bases at V and 0 bases at J, with 15 bases in the middle. The CDR3 sequence is 15 residues long. Germline assignment: CDR1 MNHEY and CDR2 SMNVEV (reference sequence). This CDR3 is CASSLPSVSSYEQYF. CDR3 in DNA: TGTGCCAGCAGCCTACCCTCCGTGAGCTCCTACGAGCAGTACTTC.

As to this clonotype: An end of the junction differs from the germline gene, which may be a read error. The chain joins TRBV7-7 to TRBJ2-5; 8 nucleotides align to TRBD1. Germline CDR1 and CDR2: SSHAT and FNYEAQ (reference sequence). This CDR3 spans 13 amino acids. The CDR3 spells CASSQTGAETQYF. The CDR3 DNA reads TGTGCTAGCAGCCAGACAGGGGCGGAGACCCAGTACTTC.

The sample holds a few counts of this clonotype. V is TRBV19 and J is TRBJ1-2; D is possibly TRBD1 (6 bases). The CDR3 spans 15 residues. V was clipped by 2 bases and J by 0 bases, with 10 bases between them. Per germline, CDR1 LNHDA and CDR2 SQIVND (reference sequence). The CDR3 DNA is TGTGCCAGTAGTATAAGGACAGCCTCTAACTATGGCTACACCTTC. The encoded protein is CASSIRTASNYGYTF.

The chain links TRBV12-3 or TRBV12-4 to TRBJ1-4, with TRBD1 identical over 9 bases. The trim removed 7 bases at V and 8 bases at J, leaving 8 bases unmatched. The CDR3 runs to 14 residues. The CDR3 nucleotides are TGTGCCAGCACCGTCGGGACAGGGAACGAAAAACTGTTTTTT. It encodes CASTVGTGNEKLFF.

At least ten counts were recorded for this clonotype. The chain recombines TRBV7-9 with TRBJ1-1, with D possibly TRBD1 on 6 matching bases. V was trimmed by 5 bases and J by 1 base, leaving 11 bases between them. Germline CDR1 reads SEHNR; CDR2 reads FQNEAQ (reference sequence). The CDR3 sequence is 14 residues long. The CDR3 sequence: CASSPNRANTEAFF. In DNA form, the CDR3 reads TGTGCCAGCAGCCCCAACAGGGCGAACACTGAAGCTTTCTTT.

DNA of the CDR3: TGTGCCAGCAGCTCCAATGGCGGGGATTCCTCTGGGGCCAACGTCCTGACTTTC. This sequence encodes CASSSNGGDSSGANVLTF. The rearrangement joins TRBV7-2 to TRBJ2-6, with D perhaps TRBD2 (6 bases). The germline CDR1 and CDR2 sequences are SGHTA and FQGNSA. Trimming cost V 4 bases and J 0 bases, with 16 bases left between them. This CDR3 has 18 amino acids.

This clonotype has only a few counts. This rearrangement joins TRBV7-9 to TRBJ1-4; D perhaps matches TRBD1 (6 bases). V dropped 4 bases and J dropped 0 bases, with 12 bases sitting between them. Germline V gives CDR1 SEHNR, CDR2 FQNEAQ (reference sequence). This CDR3 is built from 16 residues. The DNA of the CDR3 is TGTGCCAGCAGCTCAGCGGGGGGCACAACTAATGAAAAACTGTTTTTT. Translation gives CASSSAGGTTNEKLFF.

This clonotype appeared many times. The V and J genes are TRBV7-2 and TRBJ2-7; D gene ambiguous. The CDR3 contains 13 residues. The germline V gene has CDR1 SGHTA and CDR2 FQGNSA. The V end lost 4 bases, the J end lost 2 bases, and 9 bases lay between the germline ends. CDR3 sequence: CASSSKATYEQYF. DNA of the CDR3: TGTGCCAGCAGCTCCAAAGCTACCTACGAGCAGTACTTC.

This clonotype was observed a few times. The rearrangement uses TRBV19 and TRBJ2-5; TRBD2 is a possible D gene (6 bases). The germline V and J ends were trimmed by 7 bases and 5 bases, with 23 bases remaining between them. The CDR3 totals 16 residues. CDR1 and CDR2 from the germline V gene are LNHDA and SQIVND (reference sequence). The chain's CDR3 is CASTPGTSQGGETQYF. The CDR3 nucleotides are TGTGCCAGTACCCCCGGGACCTCCCAGGGAGGCGAGACCCAGTACTTC.

The chain couples TRBV3-1 to TRBJ2-1; 8 positions agree with TRBD1. Germline values: CDR1 LGHDT, CDR2 YNNKEL (reference sequence). V was pared by 3 bases and J by 2 bases, with 6 bases of the junction left unmatched. This CDR3 contains 16 residues. The CDR3 DNA reads as TGTGCCAGCAGCCAGCGACAGGGGAGAACCTACAATGAGCAGTTCTTC. It is translated as CASSQRQGRTYNEQFF.

The V and J genes are TRBV6-4 and TRBJ2-1; D uncertain. Trimming pared 3 bases from V and 6 bases from J, leaving 12 bases between. The CDR3 totals 14 residues. Germline V gives CDR1 MRHNA, CDR2 SNTAGT. The CDR3 spells CASSEGTESNEQFF. As DNA, the CDR3 is TGTGCCAGCAGTGAGGGTACCGAGAGCAATGAGCAGTTCTTC.

CDR3 in DNA: TGTGCCAGCAGCCCCCGGGACACCCAGAACGAGCAGTACTTC. Protein product: CASSPRDTQNEQYF. The chain has TRBV7-9 and TRBJ2-7; a possible D gene is TRBD1 (6 bases). The CDR3 covers 14 residues. Germline V gene lookup returns CDR1 SEHNR and CDR2 FQNEAQ (reference sequence). V lost 5 bases and J lost 5, with 16 bases in between. The full variable domain, with the rest looked up from reference TRBV7-9 and TRBJ2-7, is DTGVSQNPRHKITKRGQNVTFRCDPISEHNRLYWYRQTLGQGPEFLTYFQNEAQLEKSRLLSDRFSAERPKGSFSTLEIQRTEQGDSAMYLCASSPRDTQNEQYFGPGTRLTVT.

This clonotype showed up just a few times. J is TRBJ2-7 and V is TRBV14; 7 bases are a match to TRBD2. The J segment lost 4 bases and the V segment lost 1 base, leaving 1 base of the junction unmatched. The CDR3 contains 13 residues. Germline CDR1 and CDR2: SGHDN and FVKESK. The CDR3 bases are TGTGCCAGCAGCCAAGCGGGGGGTTACGAGCAGTACTTC. As protein: CASSQAGGYEQYF.

This clonotype came up many times. This sequence joins TRBV9 and TRBJ1-1, with D perhaps matching TRBD1 (6 bases). In germline, CDR1 is SGDLS, CDR2 YYNGEE. Trimming cost V 0 bases and J 4 bases, with 13 bases left between them. The length of the CDR3 is 15 residues. CDR3 protein: CASSVAGGQGTEAFF. CDR3 sequence (DNA): TGTGCCAGCAGCGTAGCTGGGGGGCAGGGCACTGAAGCTTTCTTT.

The chain carries TRBV6-2 or TRBV6-3 and TRBJ1-3; D is unclear. Germline assignment: CDR1 MNHEY and CDR2 SVGEGT. This CDR3 contains 15 residues. V was trimmed by 4 bases and J by 0 bases, leaving 10 bases between them. The CDR3 DNA sequence: TGTGCCAGCAGTTCGACTCTACGCTCTGGAAACACCATATATTTT. Its translation is CASSSTLRSGNTIYF.

This clonotype was picked up a small number of times. V gene TRBV27 combines with J gene TRBJ2-7, with a possible D match to TRBD2 (6 bases). CDR1 and CDR2 from the germline V gene are MNHEY and SMNVEV (reference sequence). Trimming removed 1 base from V and 6 bases from J, with 10 bases in between. The CDR3 is made up of 13 amino acids. The CDR3, as DNA: TGTGCCAGCAGTTTATTCGGGAGTGCCGAGCAGTACTTC. It translates to CASSLFGSAEQYF.

This clonotype was seen at least ten times. CDR3 protein: CASSLEGPRDEKLFF. The DNA for the CDR3 is TGTGCCAGCAGCTTAGAAGGTCCGAGGGATGAAAAACTGTTTTTT. The chain links TRBV7-6 to TRBJ1-4; the D is unclear. Trimming shortened V by 1 base and J by 6 bases, and 12 bases separated the two germline ends. The germline V gene has CDR1 SGHVS and CDR2 FNYEAQ. This CDR3 spans 15 amino acids.

The V and J genes are TRBV12-3 or TRBV12-4 and TRBJ2-1; tentative D call: TRBD2 (6 bases). The CDR3 runs 16 residues. The V end lost 6 bases, the J end lost 0 bases, and 15 bases lay between the germline ends. The CDR3 bases are TGTGCCAGCAGCTCGACCCCGGGGGACTCCTACAATGAGCAGTTCTTC. Translated: CASSSTPGDSYNEQFF.